This TCR beta chain was observed in a study of cytomegalovirus exposure and HLA in healthy donors. This clone was seen a handful of times. The primer mix had 60 Vbeta and 13 Jbeta primers. Repertoires were generated with immunoSEQ multiplex PCR, while TCRdb's copy carries only in-frame clones and drops some. The table records about 150,000 clones, around 79% of them present only once. After removal of 5 bases from V and 0 bases from J, the junction contained 9 bases not matched to a gene. Germline lookup yields CDR1 LNHNV and CDR2 YYDKDF (reference sequence). The CDR3 covers 16 residues. The receptor was derived from a man aged 25-45 years in good health and CMV-seropositive. The J gene is TRBJ1-1, the V gene TRBV15, with 7 bases fitting TRBD1. Sequenced sample: PBMCs. As DNA, the CDR3 is TGTGCCACCAGCGGACCTTGGGACAGAATGAACACTGAAGCTTTCTTT. It translates to CATSGPWDRMNTEAFF.